This T cell receptor (beta chain) was sequenced in a study of blood T cell repertoires in COVID-19. In the study overall: Acute-phase and convalescent COVID-19 samples originated in the United States, Italy and Spain. The cDNA or gDNA used as material had been derived from T cells, B-cell-depleted T cells, or PBMCs.

J gave up 6 bases and V 6 bases, and 8 bases lay outside the gene matches. The CDR3 totals 14 residues. Germline assignment: CDR1 MNHEY and CDR2 SVGEGT. The authors' processing: Amplification with reference gene primers provided the estimates of nucleated cell counts. Some clones are missing from TCRdb's copy, which holds only in-frame ones; the method was immunoSEQ multiplex PCR. The V and J calls and the clone size are those of that table, but D and trimming were determined from the DNA. Of some 200,000 clones listed, around 84% were seen once; the top ten hold 1.2% to 1.5%. The source of this sequence is a woman in her 40s who had recovered from COVID-19. Input material: peripheral blood. The chain carries TRBV6-2 or TRBV6-3 and TRBJ1-5, with TRBD1 matching over 7 bases. CDR3 sequence reads: CASSSAGGGQPQHF. The CDR3 bases are TGTGCCAGCAGCTCGGCAGGGGGAGGTCAGCCCCAGCATTTT.